This paragraph covers one TCR beta chain sequence. With 0 bases removed from V and 0 bases from J, the gap between germline ends came to 18 bases. Per germline, CDR1 MGHRA and CDR2 YSYEKL. The CDR3 contains 19 residues. Original data processing: Amplification with reference gene primers provided the estimates of nucleated cell counts. Libraries were prepared by immunoSEQ multiplex PCR; TCRdb keeps only in-frame clonotypes and omits some of them. For V, J and clone size, that table is used; D and trimming come from the DNA. The sample lists nearly 95,000 clones; about 80% were seen once. The data are from a study of blood T cell repertoires in COVID-19. About the study: PBMCs, B-cell-depleted T cells, or T cells were the source of the cDNA or gDNA that made up the material.

This sequence was found in a human donor in a cohort sampled during active COVID-19. V is TRBV4-1 and J is TRBJ1-3; possibly TRBD1 for D (5 bases). Material: peripheral blood. The CDR3 protein is CASSQDEAGRRPSGNTIYF. CDR3 in DNA: TGCGCCAGCAGCCAAGATGAGGCAGGGAGGAGGCCCTCTGGAAACACCATATATTTT.